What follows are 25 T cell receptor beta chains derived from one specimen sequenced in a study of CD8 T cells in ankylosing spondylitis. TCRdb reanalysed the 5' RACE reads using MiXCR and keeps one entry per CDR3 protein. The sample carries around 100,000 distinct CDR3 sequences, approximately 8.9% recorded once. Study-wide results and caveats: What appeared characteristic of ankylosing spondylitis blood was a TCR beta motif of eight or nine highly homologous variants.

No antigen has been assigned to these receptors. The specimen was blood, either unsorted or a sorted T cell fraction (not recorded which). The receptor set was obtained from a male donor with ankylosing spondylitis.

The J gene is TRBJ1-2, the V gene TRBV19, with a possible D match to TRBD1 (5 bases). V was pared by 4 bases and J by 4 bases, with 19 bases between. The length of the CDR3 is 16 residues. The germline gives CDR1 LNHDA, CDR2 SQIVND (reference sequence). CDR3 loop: CASSTDGWGPIYGYTF. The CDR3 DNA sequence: TGTGCCAGTAGTACCGATGGATGGGGCCCAATCTATGGCTACACCTTC.

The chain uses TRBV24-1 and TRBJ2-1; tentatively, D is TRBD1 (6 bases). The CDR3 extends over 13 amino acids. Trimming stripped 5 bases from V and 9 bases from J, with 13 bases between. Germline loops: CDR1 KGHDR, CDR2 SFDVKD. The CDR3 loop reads CATSVLQGSEQFF. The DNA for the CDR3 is TGTGCCACCAGTGTCTTACAGGGTAGTGAGCAGTTCTTC.

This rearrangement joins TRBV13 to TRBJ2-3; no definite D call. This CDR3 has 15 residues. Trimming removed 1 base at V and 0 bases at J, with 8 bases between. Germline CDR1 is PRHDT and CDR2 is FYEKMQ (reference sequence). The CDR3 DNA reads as TGTGCCAGCAGCTTAGAGGCGGCTAGCACAGATACGCAGTATTTT. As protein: CASSLEAASTDTQYF.

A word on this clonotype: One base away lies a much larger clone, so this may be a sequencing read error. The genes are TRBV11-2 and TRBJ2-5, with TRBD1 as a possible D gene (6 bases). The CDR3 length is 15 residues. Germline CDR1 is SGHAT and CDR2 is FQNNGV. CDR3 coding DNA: TGTGCCAGCAGCTTAGGTTTTTCGGGACAAGAGAACCAGTACTTC. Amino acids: CASSLGFSGQENQYF.

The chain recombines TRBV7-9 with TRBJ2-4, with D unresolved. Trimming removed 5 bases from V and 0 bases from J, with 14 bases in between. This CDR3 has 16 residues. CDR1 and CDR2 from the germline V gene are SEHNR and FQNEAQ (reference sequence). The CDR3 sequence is CASSPDGGLAKNIQYF. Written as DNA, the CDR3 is TGTGCCAGCAGCCCGGATGGCGGATTAGCCAAAAACATTCAGTACTTC.

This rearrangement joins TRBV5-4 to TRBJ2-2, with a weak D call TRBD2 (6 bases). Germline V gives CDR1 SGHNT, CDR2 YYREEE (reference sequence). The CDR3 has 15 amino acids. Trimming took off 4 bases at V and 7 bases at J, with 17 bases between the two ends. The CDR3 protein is CASSPPGEGRGELFF. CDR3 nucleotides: TGTGCCAGCAGCCCCCCGGGGGAAGGTCGCGGGGAGCTGTTTTTT.

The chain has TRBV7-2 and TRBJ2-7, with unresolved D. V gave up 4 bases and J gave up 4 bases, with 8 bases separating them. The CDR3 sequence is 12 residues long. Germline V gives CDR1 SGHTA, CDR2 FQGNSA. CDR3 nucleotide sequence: TGTGCCAGCAGCTACCGTGGTTACGAGCAGTACTTC. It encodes CASSYRGYEQYF.

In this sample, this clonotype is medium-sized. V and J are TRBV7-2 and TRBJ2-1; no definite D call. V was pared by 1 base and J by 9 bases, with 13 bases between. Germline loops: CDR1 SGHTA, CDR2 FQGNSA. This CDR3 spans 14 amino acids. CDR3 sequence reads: CASSLVLTGVEQFF. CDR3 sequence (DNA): TGTGCCAGCAGCTTAGTACTGACTGGGGTTGAGCAGTTCTTC.

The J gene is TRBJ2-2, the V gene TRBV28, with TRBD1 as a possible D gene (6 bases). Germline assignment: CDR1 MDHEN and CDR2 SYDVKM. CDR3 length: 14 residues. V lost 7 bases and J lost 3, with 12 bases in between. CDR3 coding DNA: TGTGCCAGCACCCCGACAGGACACACCGGGGAGCTGTTTTTT. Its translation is CASTPTGHTGELFF.

CDR3 in DNA: TGTGCCAGCGCAAACATCACAGATACGCAGTATTTT. This codes for CASANITDTQYF. The chain couples TRBV5-6 to TRBJ2-3; no firm D call. The CDR3 consists of 12 residues. V lost 7 bases and J lost 2, with 8 bases in between. Looked up from germline, CDR1 is SGHDT and CDR2 is YYEEEE.

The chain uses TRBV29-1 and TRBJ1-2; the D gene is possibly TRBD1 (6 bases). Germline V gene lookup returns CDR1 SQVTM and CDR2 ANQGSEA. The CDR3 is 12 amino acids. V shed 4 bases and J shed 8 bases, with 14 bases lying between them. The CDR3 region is CSVGGGAGGYTF. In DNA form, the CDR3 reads TGCAGCGTTGGAGGGGGGGCGGGAGGCTACACCTTC.

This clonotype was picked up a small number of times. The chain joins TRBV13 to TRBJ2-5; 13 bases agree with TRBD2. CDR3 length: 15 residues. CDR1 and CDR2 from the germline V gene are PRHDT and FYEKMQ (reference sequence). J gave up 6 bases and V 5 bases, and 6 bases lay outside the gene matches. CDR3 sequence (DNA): TGTGCCAGCAGCGAGGGGACTAGCGGGATAAAGACCCAGTACTTC. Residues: CASSEGTSGIKTQYF.

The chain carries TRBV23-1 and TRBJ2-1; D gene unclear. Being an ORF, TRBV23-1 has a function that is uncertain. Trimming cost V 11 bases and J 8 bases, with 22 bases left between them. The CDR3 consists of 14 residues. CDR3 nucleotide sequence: TGCGCCCATACGGCTAGACCGGAGCACGATGAGCAGTTCTTC. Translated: CAHTARPEHDEQFF.

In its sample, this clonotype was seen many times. The CDR3 DNA follows: TGTGCCAGCAGTTCCCTGGGCACTCCCTACGAGCAGTACGTC. Protein sequence: CASSSLGTPYEQYV. J is TRBJ2-7 and V is TRBV27; D gene ambiguous. Per the germline V gene, CDR1 is MNHEY and CDR2 is SMNVEV (reference sequence). Between the trimmed V and J ends, which lost 4 bases and 2 bases, there was a span of 12 bases. The CDR3 is 14 residues long.

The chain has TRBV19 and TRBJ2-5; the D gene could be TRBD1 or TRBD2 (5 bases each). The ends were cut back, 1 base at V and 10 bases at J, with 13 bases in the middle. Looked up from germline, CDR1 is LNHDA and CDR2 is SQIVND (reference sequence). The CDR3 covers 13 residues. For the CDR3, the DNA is TGTGCCAGTAGTATAGGACTTCGAGGGGACCAGTACTTC. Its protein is CASSIGLRGDQYF. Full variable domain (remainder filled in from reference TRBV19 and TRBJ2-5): DGGITQSPKYLFRKEGQNVTLSCEQNLNHDAMYWYRQDPGQGLRLIYYSQIVNDFQKGDIAEGYSVSREKKESFPLTVTSAQKNPTAFYLCASSIGLRGDQYFGPGTRLLVL.

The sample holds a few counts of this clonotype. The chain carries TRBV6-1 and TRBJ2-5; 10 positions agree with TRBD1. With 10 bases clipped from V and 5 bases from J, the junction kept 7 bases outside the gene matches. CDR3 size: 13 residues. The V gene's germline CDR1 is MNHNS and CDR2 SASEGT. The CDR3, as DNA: TGTGCCACCCGGGACAGGGGAGAGGAGACCCAGTACTTC. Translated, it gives CATRDRGEETQYF.

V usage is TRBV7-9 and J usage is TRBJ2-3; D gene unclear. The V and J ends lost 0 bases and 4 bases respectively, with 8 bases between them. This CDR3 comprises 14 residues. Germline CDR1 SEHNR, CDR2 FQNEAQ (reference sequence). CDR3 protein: CASSLAARADTQYF. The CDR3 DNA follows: TGTGCCAGCAGCTTAGCTGCGCGTGCAGATACGCAGTATTTT.

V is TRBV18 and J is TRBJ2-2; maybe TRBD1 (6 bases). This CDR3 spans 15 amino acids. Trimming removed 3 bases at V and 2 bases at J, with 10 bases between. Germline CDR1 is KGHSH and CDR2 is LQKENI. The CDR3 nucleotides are TGTGCCAGCTCACCGGAGGACAGCAACACCGGGGAGCTGTTTTTT. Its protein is CASSPEDSNTGELFF. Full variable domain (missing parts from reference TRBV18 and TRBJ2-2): NAGVMQNPRHLVRRRGQEARLRCSPMKGHSHVYWYRQLPEEGLKFMVYLQKENIIDESGMPKERFSAEFPKEGPSILRIQQVVRGDSAAYFCASSPEDSNTGELFFGEGSRLTVL.

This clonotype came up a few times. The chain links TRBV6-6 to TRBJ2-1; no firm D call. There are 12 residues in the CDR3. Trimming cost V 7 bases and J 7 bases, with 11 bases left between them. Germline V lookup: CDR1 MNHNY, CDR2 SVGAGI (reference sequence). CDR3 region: CASNPPWNEQFF. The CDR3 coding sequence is TGTGCCAGCAACCCCCCGTGGAATGAGCAGTTCTTC.

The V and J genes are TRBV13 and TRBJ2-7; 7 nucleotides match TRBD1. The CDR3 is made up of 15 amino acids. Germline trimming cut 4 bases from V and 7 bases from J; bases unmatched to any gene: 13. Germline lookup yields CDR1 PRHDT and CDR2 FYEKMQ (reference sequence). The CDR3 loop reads CASSSTRKQGWEQYF. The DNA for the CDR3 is TGTGCCAGCAGCTCGACTCGTAAACAGGGGTGGGAGCAGTACTTC.

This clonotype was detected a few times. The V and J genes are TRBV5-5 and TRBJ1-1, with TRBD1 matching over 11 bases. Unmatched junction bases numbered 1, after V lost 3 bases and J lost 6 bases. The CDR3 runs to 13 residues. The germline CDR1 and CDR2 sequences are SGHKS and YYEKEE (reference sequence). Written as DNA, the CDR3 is TGTGCCAGCAGCTGGGACAGGGGGGCTGAAGCTTTCTTT. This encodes CASSWDRGAEAFF.

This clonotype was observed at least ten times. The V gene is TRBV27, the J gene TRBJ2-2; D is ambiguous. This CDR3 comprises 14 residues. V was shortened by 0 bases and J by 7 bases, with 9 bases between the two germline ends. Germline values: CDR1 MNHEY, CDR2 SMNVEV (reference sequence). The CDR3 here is CASSLSPGFGELFF. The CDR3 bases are TGTGCCAGCAGTTTATCTCCCGGGTTCGGGGAGCTGTTTTTT.

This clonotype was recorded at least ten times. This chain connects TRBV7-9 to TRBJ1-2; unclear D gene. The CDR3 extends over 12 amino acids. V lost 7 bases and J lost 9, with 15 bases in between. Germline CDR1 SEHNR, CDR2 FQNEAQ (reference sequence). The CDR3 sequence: CASNFGRDSYTF. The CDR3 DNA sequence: TGTGCCAGCAATTTCGGGCGCGATAGCTACACCTTC.

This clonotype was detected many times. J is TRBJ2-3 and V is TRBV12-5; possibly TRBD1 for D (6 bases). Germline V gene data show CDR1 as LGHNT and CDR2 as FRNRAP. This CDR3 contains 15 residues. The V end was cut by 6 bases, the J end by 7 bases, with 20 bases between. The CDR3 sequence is CASGPTGSRYNTQYF. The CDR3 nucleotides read TGTGCTAGTGGCCCCACAGGGTCTCGATATAATACGCAGTATTTT.

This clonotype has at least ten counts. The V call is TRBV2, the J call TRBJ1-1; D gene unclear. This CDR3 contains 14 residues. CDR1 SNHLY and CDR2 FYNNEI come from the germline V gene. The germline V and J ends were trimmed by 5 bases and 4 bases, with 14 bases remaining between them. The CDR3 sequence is CASSHGRSGTEAFF. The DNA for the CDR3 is TGTGCCAGCAGTCACGGCCGATCAGGCACTGAAGCTTTCTTT.